The clone carrying this T cell receptor beta chain was seen only a few times. Its antigen is currently unknown. The CDR3 is 14 residues long. The V and J ends lost 0 bases and 0 bases respectively, with 6 bases between them. The germline CDR1 and CDR2 sequences are SGHNT and YYREEE (reference sequence). This sample is part of a study of a mutant IDH1 vaccine in newly diagnosed glioma. Background on the study: The treated group averaged approximately 42 years old and was about 60% male, about 40% female. It was radiotherapy, temozolomide, or both that patients received previously, with most receiving both. Study-level points and caveats: Whatever changes occurred in top peripheral T cell clonotypes seemed unrelated to pseudoprogression.

Sequencing used immunoSEQ multiplex PCR; TCRdb keeps in-frame clones, though not all of them. Among some 51,000 clones listed, more than 60% were seen once. Time point indicated: baseline, week 1 (first vaccination visit). Treatment described: pre-vaccination baseline after standard-of-care therapy. Sequencing was performed on PBMCs, taken from a glioma patient treated with radiotherapy, temozolomide or both. This clonotype was obtained from a middle-aged woman with glioma. The gene calls are TRBV5-4 and TRBJ1-1; unclear D gene. The CDR3 coding sequence is TGTGCCAGCAGCTTGGCACTCATGAACACTGAAGCTTTCTTT. Protein sequence: CASSLALMNTEAFF.